This T cell receptor beta chain was sequenced in a study of blood T cell repertoires in COVID-19. Turning to the study itself: Nucleic acid was either cDNA or gDNA, and it came from T cells, B-cell-depleted T cells, or PBMCs.

This clone has just one count. Produced via immunoSEQ multiplex PCR; TCRdb's table is partial and in-frame only. The sample lists roughly 70,000 clones; roughly 89% were seen once. Sequencing was performed on peripheral blood. The receptor comes from a man aged 80 or over with acute or convalescent COVID-19.

CDR3 DNA sequence: TGTGCCAGGCGGACAGGGGGCACTCCTGAAGCTTTCTTT. Protein product: CARRTGGTPEAFF. V gene TRBV19 combines with J gene TRBJ1-1, with 11 bases lining up with TRBD1. CDR3 length equals 13 residues. The V gene end was trimmed by 9 bases and the J gene end by 6 bases; junction bases not matched to a gene: 6. The V gene's germline CDR1 is LNHDA and CDR2 SQIVND (reference sequence).